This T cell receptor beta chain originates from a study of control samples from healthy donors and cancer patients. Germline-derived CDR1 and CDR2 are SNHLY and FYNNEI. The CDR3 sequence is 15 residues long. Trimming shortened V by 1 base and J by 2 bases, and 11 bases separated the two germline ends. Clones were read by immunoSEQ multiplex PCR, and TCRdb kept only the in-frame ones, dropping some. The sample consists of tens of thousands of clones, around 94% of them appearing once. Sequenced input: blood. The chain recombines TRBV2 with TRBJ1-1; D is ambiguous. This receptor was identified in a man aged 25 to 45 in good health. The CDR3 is CASSEDRGVNTEAFF. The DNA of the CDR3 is TGTGCCAGCAGTGAAGATCGGGGAGTCAACACTGAAGCTTTCTTT.